These 6 T cell receptor beta chains share one sample of origin, sequenced in a study of blood T cell repertoires in COVID-19. The data were produced by immunoSEQ multiplex PCR, yet TCRdb's version contains in-frame clones alone and is incomplete. The sample has approximately 75,000 clones, 80% to 90% seen once. The material sequenced was peripheral blood. These receptors were obtained from a woman between 50 and 59 years old with acute or convalescent COVID-19.

The chain is built from TRBV6-5 and TRBJ1-4; 8 bases align to TRBD1. CDR3 size: 14 residues. Trimming took 6 bases from V and 4 from J; bases not matched to a gene: 4. Germline V lookup: CDR1 MNHEY, CDR2 SVGAGI. DNA for the CDR3: TGTGCCAGCAGGGACAGGGTCAATAATGAAAAACTGTTTTTT. It is translated as CASRDRVNNEKLFF.

The gene calls are TRBV5-5 and TRBJ2-2; 10 positions match TRBD1. The germline gives CDR1 SGHKS, CDR2 YYEKEE (reference sequence). With 1 base clipped from V and 0 bases from J, the junction kept 6 bases outside the gene matches. CDR3 length: 18 amino acids. CDR3 nucleotides: TGTGCCAGCAGCTTGATGGGACAGGGGATCGCGAACACCGGGGAGCTGTTTTTT. Protein product: CASSLMGQGIANTGELFF.

This rearrangement joins TRBV7-9 to TRBJ1-2; D is perhaps TRBD1 (5 bases). The ends were cut back, 6 bases at V and 6 bases at J, with 11 bases in the middle. From germline, CDR1 is SEHNR and CDR2 FQNEAQ (reference sequence). CDR3 size: 12 residues. The CDR3 region has the DNA TGTGCCAGCAGTGGGCAGGGTCATGGCTACACCTTC. It codes for CASSGQGHGYTF.

Comments on this clone: Because the CDR3 is missing its conserved closing phenylalanine or tryptophan, this is likely a read error. No DNA is shown, since the ends of the CDR3 on it are uncertain; the CDR3 is the one TCRdb lists. The chain uses TRBV6-6 and TRBJ2-7; the table calls TRBD1, which could not be checked here. From germline, CDR1 is MNHNY and CDR2 SVGAGI (reference sequence). Both ends counted, the CDR3 spans 11 residues. The CDR3 reads CASSSMTGDPS.

CDR3 coding DNA: TGTGCCTCAACAAAACGGACAGCCGCCCTAGGGAGTGAAAAACTGTTTTTT. The encoded protein is CASTKRTAALGSEKLFF. The V call is TRBV30, the J call TRBJ1-4; weak D call: TRBD1 (6 bases). Looked up from germline, CDR1 is GTSNPN and CDR2 is SVGIG (reference sequence). CDR3 size: 17 residues. V lost 7 bases and J lost 7, with 28 bases in between.

This clone has only one observation. The chain employs TRBV7-8 and TRBJ2-4, with D uncertain. CDR1 and CDR2 from the germline V gene are SGHVS and FQNEAQ. The CDR3 length is 14 residues. Deletions cut 1 base from V and 6 bases from J, with 10 bases between. CDR3 bases: TGTGCCAGCAGCTTAGAGGAGCAGACAAACATTCAGTACTTC. It encodes CASSLEEQTNIQYF.